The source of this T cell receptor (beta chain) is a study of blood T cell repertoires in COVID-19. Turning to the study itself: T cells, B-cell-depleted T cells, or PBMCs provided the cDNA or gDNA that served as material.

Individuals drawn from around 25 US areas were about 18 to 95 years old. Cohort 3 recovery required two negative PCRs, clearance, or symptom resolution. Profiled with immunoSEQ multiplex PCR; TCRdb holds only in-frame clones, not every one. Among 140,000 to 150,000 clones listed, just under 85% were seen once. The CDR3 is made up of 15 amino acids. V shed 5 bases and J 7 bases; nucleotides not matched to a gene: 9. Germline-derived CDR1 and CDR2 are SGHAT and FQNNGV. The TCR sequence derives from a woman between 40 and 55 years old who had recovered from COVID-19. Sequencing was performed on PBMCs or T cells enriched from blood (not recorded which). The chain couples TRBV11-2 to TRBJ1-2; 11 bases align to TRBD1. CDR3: CASSRDRGTGGGYTF. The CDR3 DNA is TGTGCCAGCAGCCGGGACAGGGGGACTGGAGGTGGCTACACCTTC.